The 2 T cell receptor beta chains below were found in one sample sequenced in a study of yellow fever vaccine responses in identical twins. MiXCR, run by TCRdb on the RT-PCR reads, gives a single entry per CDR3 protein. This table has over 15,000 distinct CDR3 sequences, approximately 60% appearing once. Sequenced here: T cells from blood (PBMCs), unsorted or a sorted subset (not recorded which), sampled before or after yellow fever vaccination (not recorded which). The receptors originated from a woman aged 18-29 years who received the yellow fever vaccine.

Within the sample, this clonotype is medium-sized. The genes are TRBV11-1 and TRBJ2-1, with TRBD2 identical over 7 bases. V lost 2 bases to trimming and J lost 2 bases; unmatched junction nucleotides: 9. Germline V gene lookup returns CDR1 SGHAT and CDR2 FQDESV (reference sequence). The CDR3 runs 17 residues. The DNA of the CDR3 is TGTGCCAGCAGCTTACCCCACGCGGGAGTCCCCTACAATGAGCAGTTCTTC. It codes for CASSLPHAGVPYNEQFF.

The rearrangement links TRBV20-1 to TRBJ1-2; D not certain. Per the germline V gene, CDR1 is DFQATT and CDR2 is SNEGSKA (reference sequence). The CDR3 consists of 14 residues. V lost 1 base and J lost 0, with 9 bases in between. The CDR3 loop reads CSARGKTSNYGYTF. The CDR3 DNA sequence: TGCAGTGCTAGAGGGAAAACTTCTAACTATGGCTACACCTTC.